This T cell receptor (beta chain) was obtained from a study of T-cell reconstitution after alpha-beta-depleted transplantation in children. Study-level results: A year post-transplant, T-cell counts and diversity derived mostly from newly produced T cells.

The germline V gene encodes CDR1 SGHAT and CDR2 FQNNGV. This CDR3 has 14 amino acids. Trimming cost V 1 base and J 4 bases, with 8 bases left between them. A note on this clonotype: Antigen: not known.

TCRbeta library preparation incorporated unique molecular identifiers. Each CDR3 protein is one row after TCRdb ran MiXCR on the PCR reads. The repertoire has around 270,000 distinct CDR3 sequences, over 7.5% of them found once; the top ten carry approximately 9.6%. The chain couples TRBV11-2 to TRBJ1-5; no reliable D call. The sequencing here drew on peripheral blood, taken 360 days after TCRalphabeta/CD19-depleted stem cell transplant. This clonotype originated in a female patient aged 2-10 years who had a stem cell transplant for Fanconi anemia, so the T cells may come from the graft donor. Here the CDR3 reads CASSLASPNQPQHF. CDR3 nucleotide sequence: TGTGCCAGCAGCTTAGCAAGCCCGAATCAGCCCCAGCATTTT.